Listed below are T cell receptor beta chains from one sample, sequenced in a study of low-dose radiotherapy and immunotherapy resistance in tumors. MiXCR, run by TCRdb on the reads, gives a single entry per CDR3 protein. The table records about 97,000 distinct CDR3 sequences, around 20% of them present only once. The source was PBMCs, collected after low-dose radiotherapy plus immunotherapy. Every receptor here comes from a male donor with prostate cancer. Each CDR3 is given with its conserved first and last residue. Each record gives: D gene, CDR3 length, V gene, clone size, J gene, CDR3 protein, CDR3 DNA. The D gene is left open where the match is weak. Not every row has a clone size; where given, it reads once, few, many or a size class.

>NA|15|TRBV5-1|many|TRBJ2-2
CASSLGQGNTGELFF
TGCGCCAGCAGCTTGGGGCAGGGGAACACCGGGGAGCTGTTTTTT
>NA|13|TRBV30|many|TRBJ2-7
CAWSFRPRAEQYF
TGTGCCTGGAGTTTCCGACCCCGTGCCGAGCAGTACTTC
>NA|13|TRBV6-2/TRBV6-3|NA|TRBJ2-5
CASSYPGPVTQYF
TGTGCCAGCAGTTACCCGGGACCAGTGACCCAGTACTTC
>NA|16|TRBV5-6|many|TRBJ2-2
CASSYLIGDNTGELFF
TGTGCCAGCAGCTATCTAATTGGGGATAACACCGGGGAGCTGTTTTTT
>TRBD2|15|TRBV12-3/TRBV12-4|many|TRBJ2-2
CASSFSGGFTGELFF
TGTGCCAGCAGTTTTAGCGGGGGGTTCACCGGGGAGCTGTTTTTT
>TRBD1|14|TRBV6-2/TRBV6-3|NA|TRBJ2-7
CASSYDRDPYEQYF
TGTGCCAGCAGTTACGACAGGGACCCCTACGAGCAGTACTTC
>NA|13|TRBV14|few|TRBJ1-1
CASSRQPDTEAFF
TGTGCCAGCAGCCGGCAGCCCGACACTGAAGCTTTCTTT
>NA|13|TRBV6-6|many|TRBJ2-5
CASSYQFQETQYF
TGTGCCAGCAGTTACCAGTTCCAAGAGACCCAGTACTTC
>TRBD2|15|TRBV4-1|NA|TRBJ2-1
CASSPVGRGDNEQFF
TGCGCCAGCAGCCCGGTGGGGCGGGGGGATAATGAGCAGTTCTTC
>NA|12|TRBV19|many|TRBJ1-1
CASSYVNTEAFF
TGTGCCAGTAGTTATGTGAACACTGAAGCTTTCTTT
>TRBD2|13|TRBV20-1|many|TRBJ2-3
CSPSGGNTDTQYF
TGCAGTCCTAGCGGGGGGAACACAGATACGCAGTATTTT
>TRBD1|13|TRBV5-4|many|TRBJ1-2
CASSPGTGDGYTF
TGTGCCAGCAGCCCTGGGACAGGGGATGGCTACACCTTC
>TRBD1|13|TRBV29-1|many|TRBJ1-1
CSVADRGGTEAFF
TGCAGCGTTGCGGACAGGGGTGGCACTGAAGCTTTCTTT
>NA|18|TRBV28|few|TRBJ1-4
CASSYTPAAGDQNEKLFF
TGTGCCAGCAGTTACACCCCCGCGGCAGGAGATCAAAATGAAAAACTGTTTTTT
>NA|12|TRBV5-1|few|TRBJ2-7
CASSARGHEQYF
TGCGCCAGCAGCGCCCGGGGACACGAGCAGTACTTC
>NA|14|TRBV19|many|TRBJ2-7
CASSADTFIYEQYF
TGTGCCAGTAGTGCGGACACGTTCATCTACGAGCAGTACTTC
>NA|15|TRBV9|many|TRBJ1-6
CASSPRGSANSPLHF
TGTGCCAGCAGCCCCCGGGGCTCGGCTAATTCACCCCTCCACTTT
>NA|14|TRBV2|many|TRBJ1-4
CASRGGQGAEKLFF
TGTGCCAGCAGAGGAGGGCAAGGGGCCGAAAAACTGTTTTTT
>TRBD2|17|TRBV5-1|many|TRBJ2-5
CASSLGLAGVYQETQYF
TGTGCCAGCAGCTTGGGACTAGCGGGGGTATACCAAGAGACCCAGTACTTC
>TRBD2|15|TRBV12-3/TRBV12-4|many|TRBJ2-3
CASSLILGGADTQYF
TGTGCCAGCAGTTTAATTTTGGGGGGGGCAGATACGCAGTATTTT
>TRBD1|14|TRBV5-1|NA|TRBJ2-7
CASSRTGGNYEQYF
TGCGCCAGCAGCAGGACAGGGGGCAACTACGAGCAGTACTTC
>TRBD1|12|TRBV14|NA|TRBJ1-4
CASSQGTGPGFF
TGTGCCAGCAGCCAGGGGACAGGTCCCGGGTTTTTT
>NA|16|TRBV19|many|TRBJ2-2
CASSIGVSLNTGELFF
TGTGCCAGTAGTATAGGTGTCAGCCTGAACACCGGGGAGCTGTTTTTT
>NA|13|TRBV27|many|TRBJ2-1
CASSSGARNEQFF
TGTGCCAGCAGTTCCGGGGCCCGCAATGAGCAGTTCTTC
>NA|14|TRBV2|NA|TRBJ2-1
CASSPWGARREQFF
TGTGCCAGCAGTCCATGGGGGGCGCGGCGTGAGCAGTTCTTC
>TRBD2|18|TRBV20-1|NA|TRBJ2-5
CSARDQWEIAGYQETQYF
TGCAGTGCTAGAGATCAGTGGGAAATAGCGGGGTACCAAGAGACCCAGTACTTC
>TRBD2|16|TRBV4-1|many|TRBJ2-3
CASSHQRTSDTDTQYF
TGCGCCAGCAGCCATCAGCGGACTAGCGACACAGATACGCAGTATTTT
>TRBD2|16|TRBV6-2/TRBV6-3|many|TRBJ2-3
CASSYLLAGVGDTQYF
TGTGCCAGCAGTTACCTCCTAGCGGGGGTGGGAGATACGCAGTATTTT
>NA|11|TRBV5-4|once|TRBJ2-3
CASSSAQTQYF
TGTGCCAGCAGTTCGGCCCAGACGCAGTATTTT
>TRBD2|20|TRBV4-2|many|TRBJ2-6
CASSQDPTGGLATGANVLTF
TGTGCCAGCAGCCAAGACCCAACCGGGGGACTAGCTACTGGGGCCAACGTCCTGACTTTC
>TRBD1|14|TRBV5-1|few|TRBJ1-1
CASSRDSTGTEAFF
TGCGCCAGCAGCCGGGACAGCACGGGCACTGAAGCTTTCTTT
>TRBD1|15|TRBV2|many|TRBJ2-7
CASRWDRLPSYEQYF
TGTGCCAGCAGATGGGACAGGCTCCCCTCCTACGAGCAGTACTTC
>NA|11|TRBV20-1|NA|TRBJ2-3
CSAREGSWTYF
TGCAGTGCTAGGGAGGGGTCCTGGACGTATTTT
>TRBD1|14|TRBV4-1|many|TRBJ1-2
CASSQDGQAYGYTF
TGCGCCAGCAGCCAAGACGGACAGGCCTATGGCTACACCTTC